These 13 T cell receptor beta chains came from one sample sequenced in a study of blood T cell repertoires in COVID-19. Libraries were prepared by immunoSEQ multiplex PCR; TCRdb keeps only in-frame clonotypes and omits some of them. This table has some 35,000 clones, approximately 80% appearing once. Sequenced input: peripheral blood. The source of these receptors is a man in his 70s with acute or convalescent COVID-19.

The gene calls are TRBV6-5 and TRBJ2-3, with 7 bases aligning to TRBD2. CDR1 is MNHEY, CDR2 SVGAGI, per germline. V lost 10 bases to trimming and J lost 2 bases; unmatched junction nucleotides: 6. This CDR3 comprises 13 residues. The CDR3 region has the DNA TGTGCCACCCTAGCGGCCAACACAGATACGCAGTATTTT. This codes for CATLAANTDTQYF.

The table lists this clone with a few counts. The V and J genes are TRBV28 and TRBJ1-5, with D unclear. Trimming stripped 3 bases from V and 0 bases from J, with 9 bases between. CDR1 is MDHEN and CDR2 is SYDVKM in the germline V gene. This CDR3 contains 15 residues. CDR3 nucleotide sequence: TGTGCCAGCAGTTTCAACGGGGTTAGCAATCAGCCCCAGCATTTT. This gives the protein CASSFNGVSNQPQHF.

The chain joins TRBV10-3 to TRBJ2-3; TRBD2 might be the D (5 bases). The CDR3 is made up of 13 amino acids. Trimming pared 4 bases from V and 9 bases from J, leaving 14 bases between. Germline values: CDR1 ENHRY, CDR2 SYGVKD. The chain's CDR3 is CAISGGSSGTQYF. The CDR3 bases are TGTGCCATCAGTGGTGGGAGTTCTGGAACGCAGTATTTT.

The chain combines TRBV30 with TRBJ2-3; 9 bases are a match to TRBD1. Germline trimming cut 7 bases from V and 5 bases from J; bases unmatched to any gene: 7. CDR3 length equals 13 residues. Per germline, CDR1 GTSNPN and CDR2 SVGIG (reference sequence). The CDR3 bases are TGTGCCTCCTCACAGGGGGCTTTAGATACGCAGTATTTT. It yields the protein CASSQGALDTQYF. The full variable domain, its missing parts supplied by reference TRBV30 and TRBJ2-3, is SQTIHQWPATLVQPVGSPLSLECTVEGTSNPNLYWYRQAAGRGLQLLFYSVGIGQISSEVPQNLSASRPQDRQFILSSKKLLLSDSGFYLCASSQGALDTQYFGPGTRLTVL.

This clone occurred a few times. V is TRBV11-2 and J is TRBJ1-2, with 7 bases that match TRBD1. V lost 5 bases and J lost 3; bases outside the gene matches: 9. This CDR3 has 15 residues. Per the germline V gene, CDR1 is SGHAT and CDR2 is FQNNGV. The CDR3 DNA is TGTGCCAGCAGCATCGACAGGGCCCCACACTATGGCTACACCTTC. As protein: CASSIDRAPHYGYTF. Drawing the rest from reference TRBV11-2 and TRBJ1-2, the complete variable domain is EAGVAQSPRYKIIEKRQSVAFWCNPISGHATLYWYQQILGQGPKLLIQFQNNGVVDDSQLPKDRFSAERLKGVDSTLKIQPAKLEDSAVYLCASSIDRAPHYGYTFGSGTRLTVV.

In DNA form, the CDR3 reads TGTGCCAGCAGCCCCAAATCCGGGACAGGGTGGACCGGGGAGCTGTTTTTT. Encoded protein: CASSPKSGTGWTGELFF. J is TRBJ2-2 and V is TRBV7-2; 9 positions agree with TRBD1. V trimming: 5 bases; J trimming: 5 bases; junction bases outside the gene matches: 12. CDR1 SGHTA and CDR2 FQGNSA come from the germline V gene. The CDR3 is 17 amino acids.

Here the CDR3 reads CASSGATDTQYF. In DNA, the CDR3 is TGTGCCAGCAGCGGAGCCACAGATACGCAGTATTTT. J is TRBJ2-3 and V is TRBV28; D remains unclear. CDR3 length: 12 residues. Trimming shortened V by 6 bases and J by 2 bases, and 6 bases separated the two germline ends. Germline-derived CDR1 and CDR2 are MDHEN and SYDVKM.

The rearrangement links TRBV2 to TRBJ1-6; TRBD1 matches at 10 bases. The CDR3 has 18 residues. V shed 7 bases, J shed 1 base, and the junction held 10 bases outside the gene matches. Per germline, CDR1 SNHLY and CDR2 FYNNEI. Here the CDR3 reads CASKSGQGGLSYNSPLHF. CDR3 in DNA: TGTGCCAGCAAAAGCGGACAGGGGGGGTTGTCCTATAATTCACCCCTCCACTTT.

V is TRBV6-5 and J is TRBJ1-1; TRBD1 agrees at 8 bases. CDR1 MNHEY and CDR2 SVGAGI come from the germline V gene. The junction had 3 bases not matched to a gene; V was cut back by 6 bases and J by 0 bases. The CDR3 has 14 residues. CDR3 residues: CASSRTGLNTEAFF. CDR3 bases: TGTGCCAGCAGCCGGACAGGGTTGAACACTGAAGCTTTCTTT.

V and J are TRBV11-3 and TRBJ2-1; TRBD1 matches at 9 bases. CDR1 is SGHNT, CDR2 YENEEA, per germline. J was trimmed by 10 bases and V by 4 bases; bases with no gene match: 11. This CDR3 contains 15 residues. The CDR3: CASSSAGTGLGEQFF. CDR3 nucleotide sequence: TGTGCCAGCAGCTCTGCCGGGACAGGGCTCGGGGAGCAGTTCTTC. Complete variable domain (other parts from reference TRBV11-3 and TRBJ2-1): EAGVVQSPRYKIIEKKQPVAFWCNPISGHNTLYWYLQNLGQGPELLIRYENEEAVDDSQLPKDRFSAERLKGVDSTLKIQPAELGDSAVYLCASSSAGTGLGEQFFGPGTRLTVL.

The rearrangement joins TRBV21-1 to TRBJ2-5; the table gives TRBD1 as D, unverified against the DNA. TRBV21-1 is assigned pseudogene status. The CDR3 consists of 16 residues. CDR3 DNA sequence: TGTGCCAGCAGCAAATCACCCAGGTTCTTCCAAGAGACCCAGTACTTC. It encodes CASSKSPRFFQETQYF.

The chain couples TRBV2 to TRBJ2-5, with 12 bases that match TRBD2. The CDR3 has 16 residues. V lost 3 bases to trimming and J lost 5 bases; unmatched junction nucleotides: 7. Germline lookup yields CDR1 SNHLY and CDR2 FYNNEI. DNA for the CDR3: TGTGCCAGCAGTGAGGCTAGCGGGAGGGCCCGGGAGACCCAGTACTTC. Its translation: CASSEASGRARETQYF.

V and J are TRBV6-5 and TRBJ2-2, with D maybe TRBD2 (5 bases). Deletions cut 2 bases from V and 8 bases from J, with 9 bases between. Germline loops: CDR1 MNHEY, CDR2 SVGAGI. The CDR3 length is 13 residues. The chain's CDR3 is CASSYNEGGELFF. The CDR3 DNA follows: TGTGCCAGCAGTTACAACGAGGGAGGGGAGCTGTTTTTT.